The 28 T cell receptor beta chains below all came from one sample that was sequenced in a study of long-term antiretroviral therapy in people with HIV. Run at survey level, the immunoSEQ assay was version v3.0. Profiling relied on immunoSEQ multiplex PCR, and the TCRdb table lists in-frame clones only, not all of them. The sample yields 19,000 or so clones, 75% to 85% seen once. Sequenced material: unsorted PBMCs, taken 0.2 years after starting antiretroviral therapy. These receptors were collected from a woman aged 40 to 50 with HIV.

CDR3 bases: TGCGCCAGCAGCCAAGACTCTGCTGGCCGGGTTGGCTACACCTTC. Its protein product is CASSQDSAGRVGYTF. The chain combines TRBV4-3 with TRBJ1-2; no firm D call. Trimming left V 0 bases short and J 7 bases short, with 15 bases between. CDR1 is LGHNA and CDR2 is YSLEER in the germline V gene. CDR3 length: 15 residues.

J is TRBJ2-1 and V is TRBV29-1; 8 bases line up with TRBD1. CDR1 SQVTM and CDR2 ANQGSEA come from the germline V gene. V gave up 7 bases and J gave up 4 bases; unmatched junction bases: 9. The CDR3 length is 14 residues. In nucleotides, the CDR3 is TGCAGCGCCGCCGGGGGACAGGCATACAATGAGCAGTTCTTC. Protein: CSAAGGQAYNEQFF.

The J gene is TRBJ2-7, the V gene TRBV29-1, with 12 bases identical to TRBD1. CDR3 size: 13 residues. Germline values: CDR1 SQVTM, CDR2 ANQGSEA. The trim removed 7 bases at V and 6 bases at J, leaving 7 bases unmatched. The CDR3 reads CSAVGQGASEQYF. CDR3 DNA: TGCAGCGCCGTGGGACAGGGGGCTAGCGAGCAGTACTTC.

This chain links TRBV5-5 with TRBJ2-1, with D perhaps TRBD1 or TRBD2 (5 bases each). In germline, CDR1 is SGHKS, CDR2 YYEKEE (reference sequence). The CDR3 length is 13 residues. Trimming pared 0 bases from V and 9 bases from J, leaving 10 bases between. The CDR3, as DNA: TGTGCCAGCAGCTTGGCCGGGGCAGCTGAGCAGTTCTTC. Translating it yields CASSLAGAAEQFF.

CDR3 nucleotide sequence: TGTGCCTGGACTTTCTCTCTCACAGGGAGTCCGTACGAGCAGTACTTC. Translation: CAWTFSLTGSPYEQYF. The gene calls are TRBV30 and TRBJ2-7, with a possible D match to TRBD1 (6 bases). This CDR3 comprises 16 residues. The germline V and J ends were trimmed by 4 bases and 4 bases, with 23 bases remaining between them. The germline CDR1 and CDR2 sequences are GTSNPN and SVGIG (reference sequence).

The CDR3 loop is CASSATPQGLNTGELFF. CDR3 sequence (DNA): TGTGCCAGCAGCGCCACACCGCAGGGGTTGAACACCGGGGAGCTGTTTTTT. The chain couples TRBV9 to TRBJ2-2; weak D call: TRBD1 (6 bases). Per germline, CDR1 SGDLS and CDR2 YYNGEE. The CDR3 sequence is 17 residues long. The V gene lost 3 bases and the J gene lost 1 base, with 16 bases spanning the gap.

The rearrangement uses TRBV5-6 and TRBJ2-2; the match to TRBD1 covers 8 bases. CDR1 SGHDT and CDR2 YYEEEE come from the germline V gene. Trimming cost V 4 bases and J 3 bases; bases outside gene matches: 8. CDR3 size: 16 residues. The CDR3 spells CASSIRDRPYTGELFF. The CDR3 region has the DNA TGTGCCAGCAGCATCCGGGACAGGCCCTACACCGGGGAGCTGTTTTTT. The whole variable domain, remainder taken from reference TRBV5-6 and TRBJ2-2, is DAGVTQSPTHLIKTRGQQVTLRCSPKSGHDTVSWYQQALGQGPQFIFQYYEEEERQRGNFPDRFSGHQFPNYSSELNVNALLLGDSALYLCASSIRDRPYTGELFFGEGSRLTVL.

CDR3 protein: CASSQGPGLAVYEQYF. DNA of the CDR3: TGCGCCAGCAGCCAAGGGCCGGGACTAGCGGTTTACGAGCAGTACTTC. This chain connects TRBV4-1 to TRBJ2-7, with TRBD2 identical over 11 bases. Germline assignment: CDR1 MGHRA and CDR2 YSYEKL. This CDR3 is 16 amino acids long. V dropped 1 base and J dropped 4; count of bases not matched to a gene: 6.

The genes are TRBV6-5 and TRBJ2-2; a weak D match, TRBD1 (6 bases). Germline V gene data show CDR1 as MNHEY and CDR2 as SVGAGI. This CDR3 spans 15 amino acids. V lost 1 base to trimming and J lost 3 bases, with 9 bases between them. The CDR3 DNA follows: TGTGCCAGCAGTTACTTCGCAGGGGACACCGGGGAGCTGTTTTTT. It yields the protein CASSYFAGDTGELFF.

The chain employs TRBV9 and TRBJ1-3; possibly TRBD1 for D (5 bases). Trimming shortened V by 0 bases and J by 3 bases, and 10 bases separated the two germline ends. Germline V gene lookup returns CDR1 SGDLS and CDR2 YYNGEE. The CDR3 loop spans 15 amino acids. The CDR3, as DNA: TGTGCCAGCAGCGTAGGCTCGGGGGTTGGAAACACCATATATTTT. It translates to CASSVGSGVGNTIYF.

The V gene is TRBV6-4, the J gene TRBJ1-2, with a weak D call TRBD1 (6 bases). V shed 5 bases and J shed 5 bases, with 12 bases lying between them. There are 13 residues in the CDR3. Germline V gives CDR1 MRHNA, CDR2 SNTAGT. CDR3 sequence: CASSKTGRYGYTF. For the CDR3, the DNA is TGTGCCAGCAGTAAAACAGGGAGGTATGGCTACACCTTC.

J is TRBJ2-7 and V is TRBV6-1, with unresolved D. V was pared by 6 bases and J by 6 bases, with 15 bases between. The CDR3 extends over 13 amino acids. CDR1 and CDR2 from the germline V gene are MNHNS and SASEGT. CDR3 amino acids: CASSLFFPREQYF. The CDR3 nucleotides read TGTGCCAGCAGCCTCTTTTTCCCCCGCGAGCAGTACTTC.

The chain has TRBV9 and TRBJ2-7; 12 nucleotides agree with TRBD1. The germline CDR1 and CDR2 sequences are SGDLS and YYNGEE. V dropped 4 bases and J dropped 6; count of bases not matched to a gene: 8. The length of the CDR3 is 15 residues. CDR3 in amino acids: CASSLSGTGGGEQYF. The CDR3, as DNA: TGTGCCAGCAGCCTCTCCGGGACAGGGGGCGGCGAGCAGTACTTC.

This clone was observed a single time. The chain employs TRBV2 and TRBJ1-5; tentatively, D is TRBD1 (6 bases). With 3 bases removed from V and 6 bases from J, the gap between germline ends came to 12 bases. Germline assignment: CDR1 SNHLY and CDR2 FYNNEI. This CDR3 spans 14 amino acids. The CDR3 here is CASSEGTSGQPQHF. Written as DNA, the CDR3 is TGTGCCAGCAGTGAGGGGACAAGCGGTCAGCCCCAGCATTTT.

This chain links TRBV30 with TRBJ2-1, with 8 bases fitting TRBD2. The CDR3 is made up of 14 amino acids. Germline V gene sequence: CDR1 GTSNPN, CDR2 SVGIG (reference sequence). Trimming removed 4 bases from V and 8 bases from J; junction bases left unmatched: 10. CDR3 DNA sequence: TGTGCCTGGAAAGAAAGCGGGAGAAGGTATGAGCAGTTCTTC. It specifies CAWKESGRRYEQFF.

The CDR3 protein is CASSVGRAGAGNEQFF. Here the CDR3 DNA reads TGTGCCAGCAGCGTAGGACGTGCGGGAGCAGGGAATGAGCAGTTCTTC. This chain links TRBV9 with TRBJ2-1; TRBD2 matches 7 bases. V lost 0 bases to trimming and J lost 7 bases; unmatched junction nucleotides: 10. The CDR3 loop spans 16 amino acids. The germline gives CDR1 SGDLS, CDR2 YYNGEE.

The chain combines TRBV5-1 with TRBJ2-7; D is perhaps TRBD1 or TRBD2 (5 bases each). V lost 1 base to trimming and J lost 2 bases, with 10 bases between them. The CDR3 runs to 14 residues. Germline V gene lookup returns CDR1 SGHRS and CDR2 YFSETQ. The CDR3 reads CASSLFGGPYEQYF. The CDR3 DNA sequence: TGCGCCAGCAGCTTGTTTGGGGGTCCCTACGAGCAGTACTTC. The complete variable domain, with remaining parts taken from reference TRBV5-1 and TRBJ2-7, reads KAGVTQTPRYLIKTRGQQVTLSCSPISGHRSVSWYQQTPGQGLQFLFEYFSETQRNKGNFPGRFSGRQFSNSRSEMNVSTLELGDSALYLCASSLFGGPYEQYFGPGTRLTVT.

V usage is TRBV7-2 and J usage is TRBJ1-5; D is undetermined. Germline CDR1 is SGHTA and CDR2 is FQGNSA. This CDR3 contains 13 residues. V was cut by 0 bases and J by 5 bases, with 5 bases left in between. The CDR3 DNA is TGTGCCAGCAGCTTAGCGCGGGATCAGCCCCAGCATTTT. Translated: CASSLARDQPQHF.

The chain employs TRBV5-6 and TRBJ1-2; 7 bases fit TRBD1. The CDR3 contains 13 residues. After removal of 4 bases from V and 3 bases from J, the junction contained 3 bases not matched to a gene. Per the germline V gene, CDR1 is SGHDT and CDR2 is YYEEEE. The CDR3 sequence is CASSQGTDYGYTF. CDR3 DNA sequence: TGTGCCAGCAGCCAGGGGACAGACTATGGCTACACCTTC.

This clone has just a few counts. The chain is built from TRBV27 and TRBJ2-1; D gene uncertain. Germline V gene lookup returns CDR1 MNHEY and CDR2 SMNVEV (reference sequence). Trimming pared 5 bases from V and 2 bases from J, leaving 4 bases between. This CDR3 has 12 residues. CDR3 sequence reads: CASSNTYNEQFF. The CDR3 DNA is TGTGCCAGCAGTAATACCTACAATGAGCAGTTCTTC.

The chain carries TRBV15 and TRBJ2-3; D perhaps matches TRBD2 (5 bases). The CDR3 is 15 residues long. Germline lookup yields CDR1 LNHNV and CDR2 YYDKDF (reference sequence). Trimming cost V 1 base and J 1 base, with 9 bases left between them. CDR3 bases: TGTGCCACCAGCAGAGTGACGCGGGGCACAGATACGCAGTATTTT. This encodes CATSRVTRGTDTQYF.

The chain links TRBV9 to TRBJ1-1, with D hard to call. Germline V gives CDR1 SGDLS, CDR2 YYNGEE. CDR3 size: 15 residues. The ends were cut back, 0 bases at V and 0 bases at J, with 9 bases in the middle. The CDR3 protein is CASSVGSIMNTEAFF. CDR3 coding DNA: TGTGCCAGCAGCGTAGGATCGATAATGAACACTGAAGCTTTCTTT. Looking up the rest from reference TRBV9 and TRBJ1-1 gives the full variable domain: DSGVTQTPKHLITATGQRVTLRCSPRSGDLSVYWYQQSLDQGLQFLIQYYNGEERAKGNILERFSAQQFPDLHSELNLSSLELGDSALYFCASSVGSIMNTEAFFGQGTRLTVV.

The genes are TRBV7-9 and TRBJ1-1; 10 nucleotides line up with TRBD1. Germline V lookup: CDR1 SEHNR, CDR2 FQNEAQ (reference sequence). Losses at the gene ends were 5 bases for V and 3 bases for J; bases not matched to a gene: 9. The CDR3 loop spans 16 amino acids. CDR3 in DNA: TGTGCCAGCAGCGCCTCGACAGGGGGCGCGCACACTGAAGCTTTCTTT. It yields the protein CASSASTGGAHTEAFF. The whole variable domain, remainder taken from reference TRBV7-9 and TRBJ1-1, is DTGVSQNPRHKITKRGQNVTFRCDPISEHNRLYWYRQTLGQGPEFLTYFQNEAQLEKSRLLSDRFSAERPKGSFSTLEIQRTEQGDSAMYLCASSASTGGAHTEAFFGQGTRLTVV.

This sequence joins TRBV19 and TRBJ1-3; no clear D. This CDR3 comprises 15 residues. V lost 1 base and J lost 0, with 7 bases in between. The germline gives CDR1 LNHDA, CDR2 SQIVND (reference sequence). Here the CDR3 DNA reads TGTGCCAGTAGTATAGGATCTCGCTCTGGAAACACCATATATTTT. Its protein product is CASSIGSRSGNTIYF.

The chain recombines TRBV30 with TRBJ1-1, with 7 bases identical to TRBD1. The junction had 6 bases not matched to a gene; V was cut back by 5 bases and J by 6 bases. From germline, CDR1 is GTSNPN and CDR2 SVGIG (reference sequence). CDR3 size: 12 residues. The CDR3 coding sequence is TGTGCCTGGGACAGGGTGGTTTCTGAAGCTTTCTTT. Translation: CAWDRVVSEAFF.

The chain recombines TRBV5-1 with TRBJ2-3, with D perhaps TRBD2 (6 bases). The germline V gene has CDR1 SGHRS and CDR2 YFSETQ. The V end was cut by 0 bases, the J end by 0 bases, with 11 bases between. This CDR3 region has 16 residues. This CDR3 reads CASSLAASVSTDTQYF. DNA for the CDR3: TGCGCCAGCAGCTTGGCGGCTAGCGTGAGCACAGATACGCAGTATTTT.

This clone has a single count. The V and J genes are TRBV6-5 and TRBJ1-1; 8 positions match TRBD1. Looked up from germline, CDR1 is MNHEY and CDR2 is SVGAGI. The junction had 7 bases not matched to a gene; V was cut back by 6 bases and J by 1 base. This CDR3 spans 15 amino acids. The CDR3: CASRSQGQANTEAFF. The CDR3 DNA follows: TGTGCCAGCAGATCACAGGGACAGGCGAACACTGAAGCTTTCTTT.

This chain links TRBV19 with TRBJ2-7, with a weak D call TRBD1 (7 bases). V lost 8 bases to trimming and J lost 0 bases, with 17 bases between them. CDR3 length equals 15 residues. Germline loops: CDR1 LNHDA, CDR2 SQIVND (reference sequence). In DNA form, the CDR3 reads TGTGCCAGTGGGTCGACAGGGACTCACTCCTACGAGCAGTACTTC. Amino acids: CASGSTGTHSYEQYF. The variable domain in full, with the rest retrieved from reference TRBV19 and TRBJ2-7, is DGGITQSPKYLFRKEGQNVTLSCEQNLNHDAMYWYRQDPGQGLRLIYYSQIVNDFQKGDIAEGYSVSREKKESFPLTVTSAQKNPTAFYLCASGSTGTHSYEQYFGPGTRLTVT.